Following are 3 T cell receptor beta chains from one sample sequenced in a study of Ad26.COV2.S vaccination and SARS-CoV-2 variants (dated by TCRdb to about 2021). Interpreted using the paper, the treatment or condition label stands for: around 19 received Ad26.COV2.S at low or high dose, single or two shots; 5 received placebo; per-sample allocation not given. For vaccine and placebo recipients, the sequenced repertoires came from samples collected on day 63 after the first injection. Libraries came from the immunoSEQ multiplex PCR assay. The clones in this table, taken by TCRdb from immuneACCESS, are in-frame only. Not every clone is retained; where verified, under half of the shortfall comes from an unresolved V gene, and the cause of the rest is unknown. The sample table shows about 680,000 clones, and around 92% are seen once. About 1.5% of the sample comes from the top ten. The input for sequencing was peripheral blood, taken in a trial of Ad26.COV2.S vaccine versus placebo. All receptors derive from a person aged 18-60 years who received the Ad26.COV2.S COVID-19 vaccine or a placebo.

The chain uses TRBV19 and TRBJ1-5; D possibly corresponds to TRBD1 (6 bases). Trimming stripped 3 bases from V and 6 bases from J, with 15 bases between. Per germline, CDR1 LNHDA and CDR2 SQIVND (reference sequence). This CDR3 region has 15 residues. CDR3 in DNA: TGTGCCAGTAGTATTAGTGGGGGGCTAGGTCAGCCCCAGCATTTT. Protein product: CASSISGGLGQPQHF.

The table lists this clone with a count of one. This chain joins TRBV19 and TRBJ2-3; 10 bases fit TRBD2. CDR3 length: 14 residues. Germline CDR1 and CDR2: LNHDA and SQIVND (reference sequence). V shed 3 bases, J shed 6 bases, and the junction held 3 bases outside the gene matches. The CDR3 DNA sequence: TGTGCCAGTAGTATGCTAGCGGGAGTGGATACGCAGTATTTT. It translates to CASSMLAGVDTQYF.

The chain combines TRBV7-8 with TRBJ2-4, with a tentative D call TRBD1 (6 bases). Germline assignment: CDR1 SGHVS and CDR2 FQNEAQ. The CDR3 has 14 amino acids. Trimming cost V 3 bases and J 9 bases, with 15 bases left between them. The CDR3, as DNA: TGTGCCAGCAGCTTCCGACAGGCCCCTGGCATTCAGTACTTC. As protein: CASSFRQAPGIQYF.